These 28 T cell receptor beta chains originate from one sample sequenced in a study of brain T cells in children with intractable seizures. Some clones are missing from TCRdb's copy, which holds only in-frame ones; the method was immunoSEQ multiplex PCR. Here the sample spans about 76,000 clones, about 92% being singletons. Sequenced material: peripheral blood, taken at surgery. The receptor source for this set is a boy younger than two with tuberous sclerosis and intractable seizures.

The chain links TRBV7-9 to TRBJ2-5, with TRBD1 matching 8 bases. The germline V gene encodes CDR1 SEHNR and CDR2 FQNEAQ (reference sequence). The CDR3 is made up of 16 amino acids. Unmatched junction bases numbered 12, after V lost 5 bases and J lost 4 bases. Written as DNA, the CDR3 is TGTGCCAGCAGCCTGTGGGCAGGGGGCCGGACAGAGACCCAGTACTTC. As protein: CASSLWAGGRTETQYF.

J is TRBJ2-7 and V is TRBV7-8; 9 bases agree with TRBD1. V lost 3 bases, J lost 1 base, and 10 bases stayed unmatched. This CDR3 spans 17 amino acids. Germline loops: CDR1 SGHVS, CDR2 FQNEAQ. DNA of the CDR3: TGTGCCAGCAGCTTCCCATCACAGGGGGCGCAATCCTACGAGCAGTACTTC. Protein product: CASSFPSQGAQSYEQYF.

The rearrangement joins TRBV19 to TRBJ1-4; perhaps TRBD1 as D (6 bases). The germline V gene encodes CDR1 LNHDA and CDR2 SQIVND (reference sequence). Trimming removed 1 base from V and 8 bases from J, with 14 bases in between. The CDR3 extends over 15 amino acids. The CDR3 sequence is CASSIGWGRGEKLFF. CDR3 DNA sequence: TGTGCCAGTAGTATAGGGTGGGGGCGAGGAGAAAAACTGTTTTTT.

The V and J genes are TRBV7-2 and TRBJ1-6; possible D gene TRBD1, 5 bases. The CDR3 runs 12 residues. V lost 4 bases to trimming and J lost 9 bases, with 7 bases between them. Germline CDR1 is SGHTA and CDR2 is FQGNSA. CDR3 in DNA: TGTGCCAGCAGCTCAGGGATTTCACCCCTCCACTTT. It codes for CASSSGISPLHF.

This clone was seen a single time. This chain links TRBV19 with TRBJ2-7; possibly TRBD2 for D (6 bases). Trimming shortened V by 8 bases and J by 2 bases, and 22 bases separated the two germline ends. The CDR3 is 16 residues long. Germline loops: CDR1 LNHDA, CDR2 SQIVND (reference sequence). The CDR3 DNA is TGTGCCAGTGGAATAGGGATGGGGGGAAAGCCCTACGAGCAGTACTTC. Residues: CASGIGMGGKPYEQYF. Supplemented by reference TRBV19 and TRBJ2-7, the full variable domain reads DGGITQSPKYLFRKEGQNVTLSCEQNLNHDAMYWYRQDPGQGLRLIYYSQIVNDFQKGDIAEGYSVSREKKESFPLTVTSAQKNPTAFYLCASGIGMGGKPYEQYFGPGTRLTVT.

V is TRBV9 and J is TRBJ1-1; D unclear. The CDR3 runs to 15 residues. The V end was cut by 0 bases, the J end by 0 bases, with 9 bases between. Germline V gene sequence: CDR1 SGDLS, CDR2 YYNGEE. The CDR3 spells CASSVGGQVNTEAFF. CDR3 coding DNA: TGTGCCAGCAGCGTAGGAGGGCAAGTGAACACTGAAGCTTTCTTT.

The V call is TRBV29-1, the J call TRBJ1-2, with no clear D. Trimming removed 5 bases from V and 4 bases from J, with 5 bases in between. The CDR3 totals 10 residues. The germline V gene encodes CDR1 SQVTM and CDR2 ANQGSEA. The CDR3 spells CSVKSYGYTF. In DNA, the CDR3 is TGCAGCGTTAAGTCCTATGGCTACACCTTC.

CDR3 DNA sequence: TGCGCCAGCAGCCAAACGGGAGTAGCGAGGGAGCAGTACTTC. Translating it yields CASSQTGVAREQYF. The chain joins TRBV4-1 to TRBJ2-7; possibly TRBD2 for D (6 bases). V lost 2 bases and J 7 bases, leaving 15 bases between the germline ends. CDR1 is MGHRA, CDR2 YSYEKL, per germline. The CDR3 is 14 amino acids.

This chain links TRBV5-1 with TRBJ1-1; unclear D gene. V gave up 2 bases and J gave up 2 bases, with 10 bases separating them. The CDR3 covers 14 residues. Germline V gene lookup returns CDR1 SGHRS and CDR2 YFSETQ. The CDR3 nucleotides are TGCGCCAGCAGCTTCTCGACGGCAAACACTGAAGCTTTCTTT. As protein: CASSFSTANTEAFF.

The V call is TRBV11-1, the J call TRBJ2-1; 12 bases align to TRBD2. In germline, CDR1 is SGHAT, CDR2 FQDESV (reference sequence). V shed 5 bases, J shed 6 bases, and the junction held 5 bases outside the gene matches. The length of the CDR3 is 15 residues. This CDR3 reads CASSRRLAGVNEQFF. The CDR3, as DNA: TGTGCCAGCAGCCGCAGACTAGCGGGAGTCAATGAGCAGTTCTTC.

This clone was found once. V is TRBV5-1 and J is TRBJ1-1, with D unclear. CDR1 is SGHRS and CDR2 is YFSETQ in the germline V gene. The CDR3 spans 13 residues. Trimming took off 7 bases at V and 1 base at J, with 11 bases between the two ends. The CDR3 protein is CASRVSANTEAFF. Written as DNA, the CDR3 is TGCGCCAGCCGCGTTTCGGCGAACACTGAAGCTTTCTTT.

The count of this clone is one. This chain joins TRBV7-9 and TRBJ1-1; a possible D gene is TRBD1 (6 bases). Germline CDR1 reads SEHNR; CDR2 reads FQNEAQ (reference sequence). This CDR3 has 15 amino acids. V was cut by 5 bases and J by 0 bases, with 13 bases left in between. DNA for the CDR3: TGTGCCAGCAGCCCATCGGACAGACTGAACACTGAAGCTTTCTTT. This encodes CASSPSDRLNTEAFF. Combining the CDR3 with reference TRBV7-9 and TRBJ1-1 gives the whole variable domain DTGVSQNPRHKITKRGQNVTFRCDPISEHNRLYWYRQTLGQGPEFLTYFQNEAQLEKSRLLSDRFSAERPKGSFSTLEIQRTEQGDSAMYLCASSPSDRLNTEAFFGQGTRLTVV.

In DNA form, the CDR3 reads TGTGCCAGCAGTGAACTAGCGGGGAACACCGGGGAGCTGTTTTTT. Its protein product is CASSELAGNTGELFF. The chain employs TRBV6-1 and TRBJ2-2; 8 bases match TRBD2. J lost 1 base, V lost 2 bases, and 0 bases had no gene match. The CDR3 runs to 15 residues. Germline V lookup: CDR1 MNHNS, CDR2 SASEGT.

This rearrangement joins TRBV7-3 to TRBJ2-5; D is uncertain. Trimming took off 2 bases at V and 5 bases at J, with 12 bases between the two ends. Germline CDR1 SGHTA, CDR2 FQGTGA. CDR3 length: 14 residues. The CDR3 DNA is TGTGCCAGCAGCTTAGGTCCCGACGGGGAGACCCAGTACTTC. It translates to CASSLGPDGETQYF.

This chain joins TRBV4-2 and TRBJ2-7; the match to TRBD2 covers 7 bases. This CDR3 has 15 amino acids. In germline, CDR1 is LGHNA, CDR2 YNFKEQ. The V gene end was trimmed by 0 bases and the J gene end by 3 bases; junction bases not matched to a gene: 5. In DNA, the CDR3 is TGTGCCAGCAGCCAAGAAGGAAGCGGGAACTACGAGCAGTACTTC. Translated: CASSQEGSGNYEQYF.

This chain connects TRBV30 to TRBJ2-7, with D uncertain. Trimming pared 0 bases from V and 1 base from J, leaving 13 bases between. Germline CDR1 GTSNPN, CDR2 SVGIG (reference sequence). This CDR3 has 15 residues. This CDR3 is CAWSVSTVASYEQYF. In nucleotides, the CDR3 is TGTGCCTGGAGTGTTAGTACAGTTGCTTCCTACGAGCAGTACTTC. Full variable domain (rest looked up from reference TRBV30 and TRBJ2-7): SQTIHQWPATLVQPVGSPLSLECTVEGTSNPNLYWYRQAAGRGLQLLFYSVGIGQISSEVPQNLSASRPQDRQFILSSKKLLLSDSGFYLCAWSVSTVASYEQYFGPGTRLTVT.

The chain carries TRBV24-1 and TRBJ2-5; perhaps TRBD2 as D (6 bases). Trimming removed 2 bases at V and 3 bases at J, with 15 bases between. Germline CDR1 KGHDR, CDR2 SFDVKD. This CDR3 is built from 16 residues. CDR3 sequence: CATSDSRDSRKETQYF. The CDR3 nucleotides read TGTGCCACCAGTGATTCGCGGGACTCCAGAAAAGAGACCCAGTACTTC.

The chain combines TRBV9 with TRBJ1-3; no clear D gene. CDR3 size: 14 residues. V lost 0 bases and J 4 bases, leaving 8 bases between the germline ends. Germline-derived CDR1 and CDR2 are SGDLS and YYNGEE. CDR3 loop: CASSVEATGNTIYF. The CDR3 coding sequence is TGTGCCAGCAGCGTAGAGGCGACCGGAAACACCATATATTTT. Full variable domain (rest looked up from reference TRBV9 and TRBJ1-3): DSGVTQTPKHLITATGQRVTLRCSPRSGDLSVYWYQQSLDQGLQFLIQYYNGEERAKGNILERFSAQQFPDLHSELNLSSLELGDSALYFCASSVEATGNTIYFGEGSWLTVV.

The genes are TRBV21-1 and TRBJ1-5; TRBD1 is the table's D call and was not checked against the DNA. TRBV21-1 is a pseudogene segment. This CDR3 comprises 15 residues. As DNA, the CDR3 is TGTGCCAGCAACCCTACAGGGCCCGGTAATCAGCCCCAGCATTTT. It codes for CASNPTGPGNQPQHF.

The chain carries TRBV27 and TRBJ1-2; TRBD1 agrees at 7 bases. With V trimmed by 6 bases and J by 7 bases, 8 bases remained unmatched. In germline, CDR1 is MNHEY, CDR2 SMNVEV (reference sequence). CDR3 length: 13 residues. The DNA of the CDR3 is TGTGCCAGCAGACCAGGGGGGGGAGTTGGCTACACCTTC. Protein: CASRPGGGVGYTF.

The chain employs TRBV7-9 and TRBJ2-7, with 7 nucleotides matching TRBD2. The V segment lost 5 bases and the J segment 2 bases; nucleotides outside the gene matches: 12. Germline CDR1 and CDR2: SEHNR and FQNEAQ (reference sequence). The CDR3 sequence is 16 residues long. This chain's CDR3 is CASSPRPGGGPYEQYF. CDR3 in DNA: TGTGCCAGCAGCCCTCGTCCGGGGGGAGGGCCCTACGAGCAGTACTTC. Combining the CDR3 with reference TRBV7-9 and TRBJ2-7 gives the whole variable domain DTGVSQNPRHKITKRGQNVTFRCDPISEHNRLYWYRQTLGQGPEFLTYFQNEAQLEKSRLLSDRFSAERPKGSFSTLEIQRTEQGDSAMYLCASSPRPGGGPYEQYFGPGTRLTVT.

The chain is built from TRBV7-9 and TRBJ2-7; D is possibly TRBD1 (6 bases). V was pared by 5 bases and J by 0 bases, with 8 bases between. In germline, CDR1 is SEHNR, CDR2 FQNEAQ (reference sequence). The CDR3 totals 13 residues. CDR3 amino acids: CASSQGFSYEQYF. DNA of the CDR3: TGTGCCAGCAGCCAGGGGTTCTCCTACGAGCAGTACTTC.

The gene calls are TRBV11-2 and TRBJ2-2; D call uncertain. V was cut by 5 bases and J by 6 bases, with 10 bases left in between. Germline CDR1 and CDR2: SGHAT and FQNNGV. The CDR3 contains 13 residues. The CDR3 DNA reads TGTGCCAGCAGCCCAGCCGCAGCCGGGGAGCTGTTTTTT. Translation gives CASSPAAAGELFF.

This clone has only one observation. The rearrangement links TRBV5-1 to TRBJ2-2; unclear D gene. The CDR3 contains 14 residues. V lost 0 bases to trimming and J lost 2 bases, with 5 bases between them. CDR1 is SGHRS and CDR2 is YFSETQ in the germline V gene. The CDR3: CASSLESNTGELFF. The CDR3 nucleotides are TGCGCCAGCAGCTTGGAAAGCAACACCGGGGAGCTGTTTTTT. The full variable domain, rest sourced from reference TRBV5-1 and TRBJ2-2, is KAGVTQTPRYLIKTRGQQVTLSCSPISGHRSVSWYQQTPGQGLQFLFEYFSETQRNKGNFPGRFSGRQFSNSRSEMNVSTLELGDSALYLCASSLESNTGELFFGEGSRLTVL.

The chain uses TRBV5-1 and TRBJ2-3; D not resolved. In germline, CDR1 is SGHRS, CDR2 YFSETQ. The CDR3 extends over 15 amino acids. Trimming stripped 2 bases from V and 0 bases from J, with 10 bases between. CDR3 sequence reads: CASSLASTSTDTQYF. CDR3 nucleotides: TGCGCCAGCAGCTTAGCCTCCACAAGCACAGATACGCAGTATTTT.

The chain has TRBV7-2 and TRBJ1-1, with TRBD1 identical over 8 bases. Unmatched junction bases numbered 5, after V lost 4 bases and J lost 1 base. This CDR3 is 15 amino acids long. Germline CDR1 is SGHTA and CDR2 is FQGNSA. The CDR3 loop is CASSSRQGRNTEAFF. The CDR3 DNA is TGTGCCAGCAGCTCTCGACAGGGGCGGAACACTGAAGCTTTCTTT.

This chain joins TRBV5-8 and TRBJ1-3; 9 positions agree with TRBD1. This CDR3 is built from 15 residues. The germline V gene has CDR1 SGHTS and CDR2 YDEGEE. J gave up 2 bases and V 0 bases, and 0 bases lay outside the gene matches. The CDR3, as DNA: TGTGCCAGCAGCTTGGGACAGGGGGCTGGAAACACCATATATTTT. This translates into CASSLGQGAGNTIYF.

The J gene is TRBJ2-2, the V gene TRBV2, with D hard to call. The CDR3 covers 17 residues. Germline loops: CDR1 SNHLY, CDR2 FYNNEI. Trimming pared 3 bases from V and 1 base from J, leaving 15 bases between. The DNA for the CDR3 is TGTGCCAGCAGTGACCACGGACGGGCATTGAACACCGGGGAGCTGTTTTTT. Protein sequence: CASSDHGRALNTGELFF.